The rows below give T cell receptor beta chains drawn from one sample of a study of blood T cell repertoires in COVID-19. Data came from immunoSEQ multiplex PCR; TCRdb stores just in-frame clones and leaves some out. The profile shows about 180,000 clones, approximately 82% of them singletons. Sequenced: PBMCs or T cells enriched from blood (not recorded which). Receptors originate from a woman aged 50 to 65 who had recovered from COVID-19. The CDR3 runs from the conserved cysteine through the conserved F or W. Each record gives: J gene, CDR3 length, D gene, V gene, clone size, CDR3 protein, CDR3 DNA. The D gene is left open where the match is weak. Size values are once, few and many counts, or a class for expanded clones, and some rows have none.

>TRBJ1-1|13|-|TRBV6-5|-
CASSQQGNTEAFF
TGTGCCAGCAGCCAACAGGGGAACACTGAAGCTTTCTTT
>TRBJ1-2|13|-|TRBV7-8|-
CASSRDSSYGYTF
TGTGCCAGCAGCCGAGACAGCTCCTATGGCTACACCTTC
>TRBJ1-1|13|-|TRBV7-9|-
CASGRQAGTEAFF
TGTGCCAGCGGAAGACAGGCGGGTACTGAAGCTTTCTTT
>TRBJ1-6|15|-|TRBV19|-
CASSIGQGTYSPLHF
TGTGCCAGTAGTATTGGCCAGGGGACGTATTCACCCCTCCACTTT
>TRBJ2-1|15|TRBD2|TRBV5-1|few
CASSSTGGPGNEQFF
TGCGCCAGCAGCTCAACGGGAGGGCCTGGTAATGAGCAGTTCTTC
>TRBJ2-1|13|TRBD2|TRBV6-5|-
CASTGLAANEQFF
TGTGCCAGCACCGGACTAGCGGCGAATGAGCAGTTCTTC
>TRBJ1-5|16|-|TRBV28|-
CASSPRSVRGNQPQHF
TGTGCCAGCAGTCCCCGGTCCGTACGCGGCAATCAGCCCCAGCATTTT
>TRBJ2-7|11|-|TRBV7-9|once
CASSSYYEQYF
TGTGCCAGCAGCAGCTACTACGAGCAGTACTTC
>TRBJ2-3|18|TRBD2|TRBV28|-
CASSPHGGLAGVLDTQYF
TGTGCCAGCAGTCCGCATGGGGGGTTAGCGGGAGTTTTAGATACGCAGTATTTT
>TRBJ2-1|15|TRBD2|TRBV7-2|-
CASSLAGGPYNEQFF
TGTGCCAGCAGTTTGGCGGGAGGGCCCTACAATGAGCAGTTCTTC
>TRBJ2-7|17|-|TRBV6-2/TRBV6-3|-
CASSSIGLGRNSYEQYF
TGTGCCAGCAGTTCGATCGGACTGGGCCGAAACTCCTACGAGCAGTACTTC
>TRBJ2-1|14|TRBD2|TRBV20-1|-
CSASGTSGSNEQFF
TGCAGTGCTAGTGGGACTAGCGGGAGTAATGAGCAGTTCTTC